This paragraph covers one T cell receptor (beta chain) sequence. Measured with immunoSEQ multiplex PCR; TCRdb has only the in-frame clones, and not every one. The table has some 85,000 clones, 87% seen once. The data were obtained in a study of T cell responses to AZD1222 COVID-19 vaccine. Per germline, CDR1 SEHNR and CDR2 FQNEAQ (reference sequence). The CDR3 loop spans 14 amino acids. Unmatched junction bases numbered 5, after V lost 5 bases and J lost 7 bases. The source of this sequence is an adult in good health. This material consisted of peripheral blood, taken on day 0 of AZD1222 vaccination. The chain uses TRBV7-9 and TRBJ2-1; 10 bases are shared with TRBD2. The DNA of the CDR3 is TGTGCCAGCAGCACAGCGGGAGGGCGAAATGAGCAGTTCTTC. The encoded protein is CASSTAGGRNEQFF.